Reported below is one T cell receptor (beta chain). Only in-frame clones appear in the TCRdb table, and some are missing; sequencing was by immunoSEQ multiplex PCR. The sample records under 150,000 clones, around 87% being singletons. Germline V CDR1 and CDR2: LGHDT, YNNKEL (reference sequence). The CDR3 is made up of 16 amino acids. Trimming cost V 4 bases and J 3 bases, with 18 bases left between them. The sample belongs to a study of blood T cell repertoires in COVID-19. This sequence originates from a woman aged 45-59 years who had recovered from COVID-19. The chain joins TRBV3-1 (or the pseudogene TRBV3-2) to TRBJ2-5; D possibly corresponds to TRBD1 (6 bases). The sequencing input was peripheral blood. The CDR3 nucleotides read TGTGCCAGCAGCCCCCCGCCGGGACATAAAGAAGAGACCCAGTACTTC. This encodes CASSPPPGHKEETQYF.